This T cell receptor beta chain was recorded in a study of Ad26.COV2.S vaccination and SARS-CoV-2 variants. Study-level results: Quantification of TCR breadth and depth may have yielded underestimates of total T cell responses.

TCRdb's copy holds only in-frame clones and misses some; the assay was immunoSEQ multiplex PCR. The sample records approximately 340,000 clones, roughly nine tenths being singletons. Comments on this clone: Antigen specificity is unknown.

The CDR3 has 16 residues. The J segment lost 1 base and the V segment lost 3 bases, leaving 6 bases of the junction unmatched. Germline CDR1 LGHDT, CDR2 YNNKEL (reference sequence). The source material was peripheral blood, sampled after recovery from COVID-19. The TCR was taken from a human donor who had recovered from COVID-19. J is TRBJ2-3 and V is TRBV3-1 (or the pseudogene TRBV3-2); 8 bases agree with TRBD2. This chain's CDR3 is CASSQGGGTGTDTQYF. The DNA of the CDR3 is TGTGCCAGCAGCCAGGGCGGGGGGACGGGCACAGATACGCAGTATTTT.